This T cell receptor beta chain comes out of a study of radiotherapy plus CTLA-4 blockade in lung cancer. Generated by immunoSEQ multiplex PCR, the TCRdb table keeps only in-frame clones and is missing some. The profile shows more than 40,000 clones, 65% to 75% of them singletons. The CDR3 has 15 residues. Germline V gene data show CDR1 as SGHTA and CDR2 as FQGTGA. The trim removed 2 bases at V and 1 base at J, leaving 4 bases unmatched. This clone occurred a few times. As yet, its antigen is unknown. Study-wide results and caveats: An expansion of tumor-derived TCR clones occurred in blood after radiotherapy plus ipilimumab. In blood, early T cell clone dynamics reportedly predicted response best, together with interferon-beta.

The V call is TRBV7-3, the J call TRBJ2-5; 7 nucleotides agree with TRBD2. Sequencing was performed on peripheral blood, taken from a patient treated with radiotherapy plus ipilimumab. This TCR was recovered from a human donor with non-small cell lung cancer who had a partial response to radiotherapy plus ipilimumab. Here the CDR3 DNA reads TGTGCCAGCAGCTTATGGGGGGGGACCCAAGAGACCCAGTACTTC. Translating it yields CASSLWGGTQETQYF.